The clone carrying this TCR beta chain appeared once. The CDR3 spans 12 residues. V lost 3 bases and J 5 bases, leaving 7 bases between the germline ends. CDR1 is SGDLS, CDR2 YYNGEE, per germline. These data come from a study of blood T cell repertoires in COVID-19. Participants, 18 to 89 years old, spanned approximately 25 US areas. Assignment of participants to cohorts was predicated upon participant-reported clinical history. Cohort 3 recovery required two negative PCRs, clearance, or symptom resolution. Sequencing used immunoSEQ multiplex PCR; TCRdb keeps in-frame clones, though not all of them. The sample includes fewer than 450,000 clones, about 90% seen only once; the top ten take roughly 0.66%.

V and J are TRBV9 and TRBJ2-3; D not certain. The sequenced sample was PBMCs or T cells enriched from blood (not recorded which). The TCR comes from a man aged 18 to 29 who had recovered from COVID-19. Here the CDR3 DNA reads TGTGCCAGCAGCGGACAACTAGATACGCAGTATTTT. It yields the protein CASSGQLDTQYF.